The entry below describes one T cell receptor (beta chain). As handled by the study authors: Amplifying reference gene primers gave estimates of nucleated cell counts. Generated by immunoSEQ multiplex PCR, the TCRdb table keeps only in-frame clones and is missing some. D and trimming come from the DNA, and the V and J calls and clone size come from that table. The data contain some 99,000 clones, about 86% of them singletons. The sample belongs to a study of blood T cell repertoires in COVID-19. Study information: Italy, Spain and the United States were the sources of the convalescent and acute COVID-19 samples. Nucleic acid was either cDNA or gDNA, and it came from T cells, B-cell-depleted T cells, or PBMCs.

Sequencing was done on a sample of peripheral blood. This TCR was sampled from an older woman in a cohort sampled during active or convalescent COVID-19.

Here the CDR3 DNA reads TGTGCCAGCAGGAGTTCGGACAGGGGTCTCTATGGCTACACCTTC. Its protein is CASRSSDRGLYGYTF. J is TRBJ1-2 and V is TRBV28; 9 bases are shared with TRBD1. With 6 bases clipped from V and 4 bases from J, the junction kept 9 bases outside the gene matches. Germline-derived CDR1 and CDR2 are MDHEN and SYDVKM. The CDR3 extends over 15 amino acids.